The 6 T cell receptor beta chains listed next were all sequenced from one sample in a study of blood T cells in healthy people across ages. With a J-beta primer mix and a sample-barcoded 5' primer, a second PCR ran 7 to 11 cycles. TCRdb ran MiXCR on the 5' RACE reads and lists one entry per CDR3 protein. The table lists under 850,000 distinct CDR3 sequences, approximately 35% of them singletons. The specimen was blood. These receptors were obtained from a man aged 18 to 30 in good health.

V and J are TRBV7-3 and TRBJ1-2; no definite D call. Trimming left V 5 bases short and J 7 bases short, with 14 bases between. The CDR3 length is 13 residues. In germline, CDR1 is SGHTA, CDR2 FQGTGA. CDR3: CASSMESIGGYTF. CDR3 bases: TGTGCCAGCAGCATGGAAAGTATTGGTGGCTACACCTTC.

Many counts were recorded for this clonotype. The chain uses TRBV7-2 and TRBJ1-2; D call uncertain. This CDR3 spans 15 amino acids. Deletions cut 5 bases from V and 6 bases from J, with 19 bases between. Germline CDR1 reads SGHTA; CDR2 reads FQGNSA. In DNA, the CDR3 is TGTGCCAGCAGCCCCCAAGTCGGCCAGCCTGATGGCTACACCTTC. Protein: CASSPQVGQPDGYTF.

This clonotype showed up just a few times. The CDR3, as DNA: TGTGCCAGCATGAGGACAGGTTTGACAGATACGCAGTATTTT. Translating it yields CASMRTGLTDTQYF. This rearrangement joins TRBV25-1 to TRBJ2-3; 7 bases align to TRBD1. Germline-derived CDR1 and CDR2 are MGHDK and SYGVNS. This CDR3 is 14 amino acids long. V lost 7 bases and J lost 3; bases outside the gene matches: 7.

This clonotype came up once. J is TRBJ2-1 and V is TRBV13; D may be TRBD1 (6 bases). The V gene's germline CDR1 is PRHDT and CDR2 FYEKMQ (reference sequence). CDR3 length: 13 residues. The germline V and J ends were trimmed by 10 bases and 10 bases, with 20 bases remaining between them. The DNA for the CDR3 is TGTGCCACCACACTGGGACACTCCTACGAGCAGTTCTTC. Its protein product is CATTLGHSYEQFF.

This sequence joins TRBV4-2 and TRBJ1-1; D is unclear. Deletions cut 0 bases from V and 0 bases from J, with 11 bases between. The CDR3 loop spans 16 amino acids. From germline, CDR1 is LGHNA and CDR2 YNFKEQ. The CDR3 sequence is CASSQEYGYMNTEAFF. CDR3 in DNA: TGTGCCAGCAGCCAAGAGTATGGGTACATGAACACTGAAGCTTTCTTT.

The gene calls are TRBV14 and TRBJ1-2; D uncertain. This CDR3 spans 15 amino acids. Germline V CDR1 and CDR2: SGHDN, FVKESK. Trimming cost V 2 bases and J 8 bases, with 18 bases left between them. The CDR3 reads CASSQYPGAPEGYTF. The DNA for the CDR3 is TGTGCCAGCAGCCAATACCCTGGAGCGCCCGAAGGCTACACCTTC. Full variable domain (remainder filled in from reference TRBV14 and TRBJ1-2): EAGVTQFPSHSVIEKGQTVTLRCDPISGHDNLYWYRRVMGKEIKFLLHFVKESKQDESGMPNNRFLAERTGGTYSTLKVQPAELEDSGVYFCASSQYPGAPEGYTFGSGTRLTVV.